This passage covers 12 T cell receptor beta chains from one sample sequenced in a study of T cells in localized non-small cell lung cancer. Using immunoSEQ multiplex PCR, the repertoire was profiled, and TCRdb retains in-frame clones only, with some absent. The sample carries approximately 30,000 clones, 93% recorded once. The material sequenced was peripheral blood, taken before any cancer treatment. These receptors came from an older female donor with stage I lung adenocarcinoma.

The chain combines TRBV20-1 with TRBJ2-1, with 7 bases aligning to TRBD1. This CDR3 spans 11 amino acids. The V gene end was trimmed by 5 bases and the J gene end by 15 bases; junction bases not matched to a gene: 10. From germline, CDR1 is DFQATT and CDR2 SNEGSKA (reference sequence). This CDR3 reads CSAPLKGQPFF. The CDR3 nucleotides are TGCAGTGCTCCTCTAAAGGGACAGCCGTTCTTC.

In its sample, this clone was seen once. This chain joins TRBV7-9 and TRBJ2-4; D is possibly TRBD1 or TRBD2 (5 bases each). The CDR3 totals 18 residues. The V end lost 4 bases, the J end lost 0 bases, and 19 bases lay between the germline ends. Germline CDR1 and CDR2: SEHNR and FQNEAQ (reference sequence). DNA for the CDR3: TGTGCCAGCAGCTCTGATTGGGACCAGTCACTAGCCAAAAACATTCAGTACTTC. It translates to CASSSDWDQSLAKNIQYF.

V usage is TRBV6-5 and J usage is TRBJ2-4; D is perhaps TRBD1 (6 bases). V was clipped by 0 bases and J by 3 bases, with 9 bases between them. The CDR3 length is 15 residues. Germline CDR1 is MNHEY and CDR2 is SVGAGI. Written as DNA, the CDR3 is TGTGCCAGCAGTTACTCGAGGGGGTTCAAAAACATTCAGTACTTC. Translation gives CASSYSRGFKNIQYF.

This chain links TRBV28 with TRBJ1-3; the D is unclear. There are 14 residues in the CDR3. Germline V gene lookup returns CDR1 MDHEN and CDR2 SYDVKM. V was shortened by 9 bases and J by 3 bases, with 15 bases between the two germline ends. The chain's CDR3 is CASNQESGGNTIYF. The CDR3 DNA follows: TGTGCCAGTAACCAGGAGTCGGGTGGAAACACCATATATTTT.

CDR3 protein: CARSPRDFLYV. The CDR3 bases are TGTGCCAGAAGCCCCCGGGACTTCTTATACGTC. V is TRBV5-3 and J is TRBJ2-7; D possibly corresponds to TRBD2 (6 bases). TRBV5-3 is marked as an open reading frame, function uncertain. The V end lost 4 bases, the J end lost 13 bases, and 15 bases lay between the germline ends. This CDR3 has 11 residues.

J is TRBJ2-5 and V is TRBV2; possibly TRBD1 for D (5 bases). V was cut by 7 bases and J by 5 bases, with 14 bases left in between. The germline V gene has CDR1 SNHLY and CDR2 FYNNEI. The CDR3 extends over 13 amino acids. The CDR3 is CASMGRDRETQYF. CDR3 nucleotide sequence: TGTGCCAGCATGGGCAGGGATAGGGAGACCCAGTACTTC.

The genes are TRBV28 and TRBJ1-1; D remains ambiguous. V shed 5 bases and J shed 12 bases, with 22 bases lying between them. The length of the CDR3 is 14 residues. Per germline, CDR1 MDHEN and CDR2 SYDVKM. The CDR3 sequence is CASSPNSFEDVSFF. The CDR3 nucleotides are TGTGCCAGCAGTCCGAACTCTTTCGAGGACGTATCTTTCTTT.

The chain carries TRBV11-2 and TRBJ2-5; 9 nucleotides align to TRBD2. Trimming took 0 bases from V and 4 from J; bases not matched to a gene: 9. Looked up from germline, CDR1 is SGHAT and CDR2 is FQNNGV. The CDR3 covers 17 residues. CDR3 in DNA: TGTGCCAGCAGCTTAGAAGAAGCGGGAGGCCGAGTAGAGACCCAGTACTTC. Its protein product is CASSLEEAGGRVETQYF.

About this clone: Other DNA sequences in this sample translate to the same CDR3. The chain combines TRBV5-1 with TRBJ2-5, with D hard to call. Deletions cut 2 bases from V and 3 bases from J, with 2 bases between. Germline V gene data show CDR1 as SGHRS and CDR2 as YFSETQ. CDR3 length: 11 residues. CDR3 amino acids: CASSFKETQYF. In nucleotides, the CDR3 is TGCGCCAGCAGCTTTAAAGAGACCCAGTACTTC.

This chain uses TRBV10-3 with TRBJ1-1; D is ambiguous. V was trimmed by 2 bases and J by 6 bases, leaving 13 bases between them. Germline CDR1 ENHRY, CDR2 SYGVKD. The CDR3 sequence is 14 residues long. The CDR3 reads CAISEAGVRAEAFF. Here the CDR3 DNA reads TGTGCCATCAGTGAGGCCGGGGTAAGGGCTGAAGCTTTCTTT.

The chain links TRBV5-1 to TRBJ1-1; D is ambiguous. CDR1 SGHRS and CDR2 YFSETQ come from the germline V gene. Trimming took 4 bases from V and 0 from J, leaving 13 bases between them. The CDR3 length is 15 residues. The CDR3: CASSISGKMNTEAFF. Written as DNA, the CDR3 is TGCGCCAGCAGCATATCCGGGAAAATGAACACTGAAGCTTTCTTT.

The rearrangement links TRBV2 to TRBJ2-6; D is possibly TRBD1 (6 bases). Deletions cut 7 bases from V and 1 base from J, with 17 bases between. Per germline, CDR1 SNHLY and CDR2 FYNNEI. The CDR3 loop spans 17 amino acids. The CDR3 spells CASNQIRGMSGANVLTF. CDR3 bases: TGTGCCAGCAACCAAATCAGGGGAATGTCTGGGGCCAACGTCCTGACTTTC.